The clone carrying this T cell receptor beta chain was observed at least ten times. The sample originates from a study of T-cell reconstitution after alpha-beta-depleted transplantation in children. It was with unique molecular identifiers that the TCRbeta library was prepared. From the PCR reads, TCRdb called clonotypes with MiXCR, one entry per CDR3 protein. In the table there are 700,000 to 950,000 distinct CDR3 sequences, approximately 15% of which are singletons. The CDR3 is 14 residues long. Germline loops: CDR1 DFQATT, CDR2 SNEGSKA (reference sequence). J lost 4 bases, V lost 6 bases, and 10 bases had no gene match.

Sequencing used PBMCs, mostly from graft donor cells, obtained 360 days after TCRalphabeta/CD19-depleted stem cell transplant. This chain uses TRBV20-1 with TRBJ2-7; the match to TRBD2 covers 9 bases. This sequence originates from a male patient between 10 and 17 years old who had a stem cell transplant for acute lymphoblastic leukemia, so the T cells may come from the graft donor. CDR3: CSAPGPAGGYEQYF. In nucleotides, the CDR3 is TGCAGTGCACCAGGTCCCGCGGGAGGGTACGAGCAGTACTTC.